A selection of T cell receptor beta chains follows, all from one sample in a study of T cell responses to AZD1222 COVID-19 vaccine. TCRdb's copy holds only in-frame clones and misses some; the assay was immunoSEQ multiplex PCR. The sample has more than 95,000 clones, 70% to 90% seen once. The starting material was peripheral blood, obtained on day 0 of AZD1222 vaccination. The source is an adult in good health. The conserved cysteine and the conserved F or W are not part of the CDR3 here. Fields, in order: CDR3 protein, J gene, V gene.

ASSLGTSGSSRETQY,TRBJ2-5,TRBV18
ASSLSMNTEAF,TRBJ1-1,TRBV7-3
ASRLQGLQYEQY,TRBJ2-7,TRBV27
ASSFRAGGNQPQH,TRBJ1-5,TRBV2
ASSSMDQLSTDTQY,TRBJ2-3,TRBV7-2
ASSATSGSETQY,TRBJ2-5,TRBV7-3
ASSHRLAGETQY,TRBJ2-5,TRBV4-1
ASSLAGHYNSPLH,TRBJ1-6,TRBV27
ASSPLGLAGGTRYEQY,TRBJ2-7,TRBV28
ASSIHGLRGANSPLH,TRBJ1-6,TRBV19
ASSFGSDTQY,TRBJ2-3,TRBV12-3/TRBV12-4
ASSLHRGQGNGYT,TRBJ1-2,TRBV27
ASSSGGNTEAF,TRBJ1-1,TRBV16
ASSVGGRFSGNTIY,TRBJ1-3,TRBV9
ASSRGGTEAF,TRBJ1-1,TRBV3-1/TRBV3-2
ASSQTGNGNTIY,TRBJ1-3,TRBV5-1
ASSPGQTNTEAF,TRBJ1-1,TRBV5-1
ASSLGGGASGETQY,TRBJ2-5,TRBV5-1
ASTSLRGLTGELF,TRBJ2-2,TRBV19
ASSRVGLAGRETQY,TRBJ2-5,TRBV4-1
ASSVTLLGTYEQY,TRBJ2-7,TRBV5-1
ASSLGPRGGSTKNIQY,TRBJ2-4,TRBV5-8
ASSFYVLAGVDEQF,TRBJ2-1,TRBV28
ASSLLRDSPLH,TRBJ1-6,TRBV27
ASRLGPDTYEQY,TRBJ2-7,TRBV6-5
ASSKRRDGDEQY,TRBJ2-7,TRBV21-1
ASSREQVRDQPQH,TRBJ1-5,TRBV18
ASSLASPSEQY,TRBJ2-7,TRBV5-6
ASSQGENEKLF,TRBJ1-4,TRBV18
ASSSSGLSYEQY,TRBJ2-7,TRBV11-2